One T cell receptor beta chain is described in this entry. Since a much larger clone is just one base distant, this may be a read error. No cell sorting was done before RNA was extracted from the tissue. This sample stems from a study of tumor and adjacent non-tumor tissue in lung cancer. Three rounds of nested PCR, following a modified ARM-PCR protocol, produced the TCRbeta library. From the multiplex PCR reads, TCRdb called clonotypes with MiXCR, one entry per CDR3 protein. The table has fewer than 150,000 distinct CDR3 sequences, 66% seen once. This receptor was obtained from a man in his 60s with small cell lung cancer. The sequenced sample was lung tumor tissue.

CDR3 amino acids: CVSSYRDTEAFF. DNA of the CDR3: TGTGTCAGCAGTTACAGGGACACTGAAGCTTTCTTT. This chain connects TRBV6-1 to TRBJ1-1; tentative D call: TRBD1 (6 bases). CDR1 and CDR2 (germline): MNHNS, SASEGT. The CDR3 loop spans 12 amino acids.